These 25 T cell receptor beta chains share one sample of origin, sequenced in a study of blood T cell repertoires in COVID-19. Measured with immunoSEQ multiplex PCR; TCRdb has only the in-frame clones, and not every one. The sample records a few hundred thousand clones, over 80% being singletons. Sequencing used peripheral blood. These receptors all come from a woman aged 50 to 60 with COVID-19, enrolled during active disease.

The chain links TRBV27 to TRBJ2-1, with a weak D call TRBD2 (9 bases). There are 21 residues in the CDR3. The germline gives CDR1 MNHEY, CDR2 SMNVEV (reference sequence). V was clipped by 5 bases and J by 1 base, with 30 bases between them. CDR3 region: CASSPKDREIAGVWSYNEQFF. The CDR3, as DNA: TGTGCCAGCAGTCCCAAGGACAGGGAAATAGCGGGAGTTTGGTCCTACAATGAGCAGTTCTTC.

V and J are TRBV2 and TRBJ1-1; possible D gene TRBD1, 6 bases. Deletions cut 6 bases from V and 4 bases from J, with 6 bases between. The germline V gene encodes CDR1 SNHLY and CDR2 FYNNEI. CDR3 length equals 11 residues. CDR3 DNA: TGTGCCAGCAGGACAGGCACTGAAGCTTTCTTT. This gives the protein CASRTGTEAFF.

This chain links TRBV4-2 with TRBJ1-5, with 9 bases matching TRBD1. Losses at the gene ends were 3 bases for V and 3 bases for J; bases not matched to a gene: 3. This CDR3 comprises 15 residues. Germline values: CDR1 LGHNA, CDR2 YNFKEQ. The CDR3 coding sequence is TGTGCCAGCAGCCAGGGACAGGGCTTCAATCAGCCCCAGCATTTT. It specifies CASSQGQGFNQPQHF.

The chain's CDR3 is CASNPGTSIDEQFF. CDR3 nucleotide sequence: TGTGCCAGCAATCCGGGGACTAGTATCGATGAGCAGTTCTTC. V gene TRBV2 combines with J gene TRBJ2-1; TRBD2 matches at 8 bases. J gave up 8 bases and V 7 bases, and 10 bases lay outside the gene matches. The germline V gene has CDR1 SNHLY and CDR2 FYNNEI. The length of the CDR3 is 14 residues.

CDR3 in DNA: TGTGCCAGCAGTTTAGCGGGCAAGTCCTACGAGCAGTACTTC. It is translated as CASSLAGKSYEQYF. The rearrangement joins TRBV28 to TRBJ2-7, with D possibly matching TRBD2 (5 bases). The V gene's germline CDR1 is MDHEN and CDR2 SYDVKM. Trimming stripped 2 bases from V and 1 base from J, with 9 bases between. The CDR3 consists of 14 residues.

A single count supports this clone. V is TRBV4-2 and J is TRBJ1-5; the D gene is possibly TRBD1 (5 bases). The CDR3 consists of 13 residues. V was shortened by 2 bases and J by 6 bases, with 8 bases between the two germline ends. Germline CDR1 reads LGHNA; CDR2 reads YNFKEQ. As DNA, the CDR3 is TGTGCCAGCAGCCAACAGGGCGGTCAGCCCCAGCATTTT. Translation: CASSQQGGQPQHF.

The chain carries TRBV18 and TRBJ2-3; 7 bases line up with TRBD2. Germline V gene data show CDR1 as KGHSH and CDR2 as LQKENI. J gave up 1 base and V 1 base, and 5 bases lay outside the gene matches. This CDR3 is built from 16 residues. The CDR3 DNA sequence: TGTGCCAGCTCACCACGGGCTAGCGGACGCACAGATACGCAGTATTTT. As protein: CASSPRASGRTDTQYF.

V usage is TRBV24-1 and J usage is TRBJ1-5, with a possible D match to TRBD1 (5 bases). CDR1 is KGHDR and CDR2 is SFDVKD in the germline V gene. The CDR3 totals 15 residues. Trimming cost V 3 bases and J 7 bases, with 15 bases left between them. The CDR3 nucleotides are TGTGCCACCAGTGATGCCACGGGGGGGGGACAGCCCCAGCATTTT. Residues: CATSDATGGGQPQHF.

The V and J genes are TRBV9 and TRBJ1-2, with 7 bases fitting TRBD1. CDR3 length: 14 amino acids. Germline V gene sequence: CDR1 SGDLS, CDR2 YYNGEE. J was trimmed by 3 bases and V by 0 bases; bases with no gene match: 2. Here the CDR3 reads CASSVDTGDYGYTF. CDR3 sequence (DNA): TGTGCCAGCAGCGTAGACACAGGGGACTATGGCTACACCTTC.

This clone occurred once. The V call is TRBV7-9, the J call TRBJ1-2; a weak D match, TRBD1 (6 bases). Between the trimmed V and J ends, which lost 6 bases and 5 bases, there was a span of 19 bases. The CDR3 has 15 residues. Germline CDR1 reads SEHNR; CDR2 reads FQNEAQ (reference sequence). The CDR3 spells CASRPTGPTVYGYTF. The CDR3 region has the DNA TGTGCCAGCAGGCCAACAGGGCCCACGGTATATGGCTACACCTTC.

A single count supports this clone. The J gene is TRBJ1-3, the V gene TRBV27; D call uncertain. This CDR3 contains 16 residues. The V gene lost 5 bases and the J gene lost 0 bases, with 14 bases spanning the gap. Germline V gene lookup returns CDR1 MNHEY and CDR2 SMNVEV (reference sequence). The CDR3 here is CASSRTTGSSGNTIYF. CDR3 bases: TGTGCCAGCAGTCGTACTACCGGGAGCTCTGGAAACACCATATATTTT.

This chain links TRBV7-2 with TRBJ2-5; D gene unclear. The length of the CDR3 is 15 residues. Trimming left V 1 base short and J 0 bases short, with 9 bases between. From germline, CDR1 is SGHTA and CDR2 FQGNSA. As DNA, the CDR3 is TGTGCCAGCAGCTTAGATGGCGGAAACCAAGAGACCCAGTACTTC. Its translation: CASSLDGGNQETQYF.

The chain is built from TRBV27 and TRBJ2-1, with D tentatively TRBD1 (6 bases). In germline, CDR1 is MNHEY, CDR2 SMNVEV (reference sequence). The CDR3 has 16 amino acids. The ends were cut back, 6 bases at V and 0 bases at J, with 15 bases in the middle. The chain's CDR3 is CASSLNGQSSYNEQFF. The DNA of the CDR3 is TGTGCCAGCAGCCTGAACGGACAGAGCTCCTACAATGAGCAGTTCTTC.

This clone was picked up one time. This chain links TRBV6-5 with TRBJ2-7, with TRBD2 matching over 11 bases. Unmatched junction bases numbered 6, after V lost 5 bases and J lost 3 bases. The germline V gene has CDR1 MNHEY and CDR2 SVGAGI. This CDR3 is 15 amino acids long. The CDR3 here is CASSPGTSGHYEQYF. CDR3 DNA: TGTGCCAGCAGTCCCGGGACTAGCGGACACTACGAGCAGTACTTC.

The CDR3 DNA follows: TGTGCCAGCAGCCAAGGACGCGGGAGTTGGGAGACCCAGTACTTC. This translates into CASSQGRGSWETQYF. The chain has TRBV14 and TRBJ2-5, with 7 bases fitting TRBD2. V was pared by 1 base and J by 5 bases, with 7 bases of the junction left unmatched. Germline values: CDR1 SGHDN, CDR2 FVKESK. The CDR3 runs to 15 residues.

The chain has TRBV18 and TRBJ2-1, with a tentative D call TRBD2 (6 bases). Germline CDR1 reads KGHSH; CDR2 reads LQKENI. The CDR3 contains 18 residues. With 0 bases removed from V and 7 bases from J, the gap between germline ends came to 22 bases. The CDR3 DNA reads TGTGCCAGCTCACCACCGGACTACCTGGGTGGAGATAGGAATGAGCAGTTCTTC. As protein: CASSPPDYLGGDRNEQFF.

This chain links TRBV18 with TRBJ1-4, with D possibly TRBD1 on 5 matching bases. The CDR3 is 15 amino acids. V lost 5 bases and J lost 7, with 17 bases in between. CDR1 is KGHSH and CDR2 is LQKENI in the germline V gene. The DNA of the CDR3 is TGTGCCAGCTCAAAACAGACGGGGGAGATTGAAAAACTGTTTTTT. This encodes CASSKQTGEIEKLFF.

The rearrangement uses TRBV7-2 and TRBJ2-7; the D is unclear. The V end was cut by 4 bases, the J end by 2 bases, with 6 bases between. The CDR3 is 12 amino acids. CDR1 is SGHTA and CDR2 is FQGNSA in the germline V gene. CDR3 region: CASSSHPYEQYF. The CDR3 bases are TGTGCCAGCAGCTCCCATCCCTACGAGCAGTACTTC.

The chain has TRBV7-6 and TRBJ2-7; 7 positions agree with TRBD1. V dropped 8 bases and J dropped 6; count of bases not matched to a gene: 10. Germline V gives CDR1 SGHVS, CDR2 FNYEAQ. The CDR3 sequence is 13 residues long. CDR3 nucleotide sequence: TGTGCCAGCCAAATGACAGGGAACCGCGAGCAGTACTTC. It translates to CASQMTGNREQYF. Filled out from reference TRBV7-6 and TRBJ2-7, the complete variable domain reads GAGVSQSPRYKVTKRGQDVALRCDPISGHVSLYWYRQALGQGPEFLTYFNYEAQQDKSGLPNDRFSAERPEGSISTLTIQRTEQRDSAMYRCASQMTGNREQYFGPGTRLTVT.

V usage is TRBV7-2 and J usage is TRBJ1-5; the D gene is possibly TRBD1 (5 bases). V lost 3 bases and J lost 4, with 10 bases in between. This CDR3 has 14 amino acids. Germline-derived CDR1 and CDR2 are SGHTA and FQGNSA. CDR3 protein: CASSFSGQNQPQHF. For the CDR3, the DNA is TGTGCCAGCAGCTTTTCAGGGCAGAATCAGCCCCAGCATTTT. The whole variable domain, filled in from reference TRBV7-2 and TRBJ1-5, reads GAGVSQSPSNKVTEKGKDVELRCDPISGHTALYWYRQSLGQGLEFLIYFQGNSAPDKSGLPSDRFSAERTGGSVSTLTIQRTQQEDSAVYLCASSFSGQNQPQHFGDGTRLSIL.

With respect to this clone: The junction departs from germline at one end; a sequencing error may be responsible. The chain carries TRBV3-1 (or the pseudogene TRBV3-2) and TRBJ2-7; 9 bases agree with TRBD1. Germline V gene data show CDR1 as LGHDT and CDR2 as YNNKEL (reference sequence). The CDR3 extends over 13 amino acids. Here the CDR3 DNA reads TGTGCCAGCAGACAAGATACAGGGGGCCGTCAAATATTC. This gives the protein CASRQDTGGRQIF.

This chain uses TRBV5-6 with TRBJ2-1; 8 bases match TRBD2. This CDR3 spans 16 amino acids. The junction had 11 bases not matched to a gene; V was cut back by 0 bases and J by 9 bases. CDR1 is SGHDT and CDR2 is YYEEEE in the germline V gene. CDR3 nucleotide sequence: TGTGCCAGCAGCTTGGAGCTTCGGGGGGGTGCGGTTGAGCAGTTCTTC. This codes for CASSLELRGGAVEQFF.

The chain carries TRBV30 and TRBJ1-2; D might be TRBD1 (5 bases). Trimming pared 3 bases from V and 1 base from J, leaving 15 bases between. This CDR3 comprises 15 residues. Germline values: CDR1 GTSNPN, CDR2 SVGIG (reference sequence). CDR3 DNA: TGTGCCTGGAGGTACAGGACGGTTTATAACTATGGCTACACCTTC. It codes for CAWRYRTVYNYGYTF.

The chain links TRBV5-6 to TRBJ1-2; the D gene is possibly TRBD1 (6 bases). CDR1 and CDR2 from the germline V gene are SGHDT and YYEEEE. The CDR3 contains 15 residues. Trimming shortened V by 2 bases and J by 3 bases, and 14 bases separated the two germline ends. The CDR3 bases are TGTGCCAGCAGCTTACAGGGTGGGCAGGACTATGGCTACACCTTC. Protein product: CASSLQGGQDYGYTF.

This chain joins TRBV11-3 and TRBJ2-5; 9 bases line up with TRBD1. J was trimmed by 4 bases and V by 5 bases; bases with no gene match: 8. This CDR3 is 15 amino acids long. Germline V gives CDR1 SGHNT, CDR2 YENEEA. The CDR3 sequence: CASSINRGRGETQYF. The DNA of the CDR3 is TGTGCCAGCAGCATTAACAGGGGGCGCGGAGAGACCCAGTACTTC.